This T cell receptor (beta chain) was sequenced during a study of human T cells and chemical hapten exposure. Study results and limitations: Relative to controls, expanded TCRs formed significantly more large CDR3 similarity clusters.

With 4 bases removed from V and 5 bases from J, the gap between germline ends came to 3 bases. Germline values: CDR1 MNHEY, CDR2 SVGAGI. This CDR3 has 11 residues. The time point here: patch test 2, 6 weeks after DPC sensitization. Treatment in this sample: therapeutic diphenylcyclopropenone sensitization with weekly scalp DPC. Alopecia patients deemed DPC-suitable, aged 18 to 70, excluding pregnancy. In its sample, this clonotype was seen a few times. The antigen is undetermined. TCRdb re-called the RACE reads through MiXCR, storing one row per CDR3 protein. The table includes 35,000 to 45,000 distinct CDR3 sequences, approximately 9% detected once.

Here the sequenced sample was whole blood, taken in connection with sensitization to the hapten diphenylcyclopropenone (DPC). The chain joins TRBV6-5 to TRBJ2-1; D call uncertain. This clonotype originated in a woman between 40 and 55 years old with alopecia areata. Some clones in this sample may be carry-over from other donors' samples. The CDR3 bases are TGTGCCAGCAGTTTACACAATGAGCAGTTCTTC. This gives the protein CASSLHNEQFF.